This TCR beta chain was observed in a study of blood T cells in healthy people across ages. Study summary: Capturing about one barcoded beta molecule per two T cells was achieved by template switching.

This clonotype was found many times. The antigen is undetermined. Germline and junction disagree at one end, which may indicate a read error. Per germline, CDR1 SEHNR and CDR2 FQNEAQ (reference sequence). The CDR3 totals 14 residues. PBMCs, at least 6.5 million per sample, were isolated. It was with a sample-barcoded 5' primer and a J-beta primer mix that a second PCR of roughly 7 to 12 cycles was run. One entry per CDR3 protein, called by TCRdb with MiXCR from the 5' RACE reads. The sample comprises over 500,000 distinct CDR3 sequences, over 40% of which are singletons, and approximately 15% rests with the top ten. General observations from the study: TCR beta diversity per million T cells fell roughly linearly with age. Among long-lived donors, naive CD4+ cells were more numerous and diversity higher than in aged donors.

Sequenced: blood. This chain links TRBV7-9 with TRBJ2-7; maybe TRBD1 (5 bases). The clonotype originates from a woman aged 80 or over in good health. The CDR3 loop is CASSSRTNSHEQYF. In nucleotides, the CDR3 is TGTGCCAGCAGTTCTCGGACAAACTCCCACGAGCAGTACTTC.